The clone carrying this T cell receptor (beta chain) was counted ten times or more. The antigen remains undetermined. The sample of blood was obtained at first hyperthyroidism diagnosis (before any ophthalmopathy symptoms). The record originates from a study of T cells in Graves' hyperthyroidism and ophthalmopathy. Overall study context: Peripheral blood specimens were obtained at initial diagnosis, prior to any treatment.

TCR beta CDR3 regions were amplified from RNA transcripts. TCR CDR3 underwent first-round RT-PCR with the HTBI primer set. TCRdb analysed the multiplex PCR reads with MiXCR anew, one entry per CDR3 protein. Counted here are about 290,000 distinct CDR3 sequences, about 16% occurring once; the ten biggest clones make up 30%. CDR3 length: 15 residues. The V and J ends lost 0 bases and 10 bases respectively, with 16 bases between them. Germline assignment: CDR1 DFQATT and CDR2 SNEGSKA (reference sequence). Study conclusions and caveats: A model using 13 V-J features told ophthalmopathy apart from stable hyperthyroidism.

This chain uses TRBV20-1 with TRBJ1-6; no definite D call. The sequence was collected from a woman between 45 and 60 years old with Graves' hyperthyroidism that later progressed to Graves' ophthalmopathy. Sequencing was done on a sample of blood. DNA for the CDR3: TGCAGTGCTAGAGATCTGGAGGGTTTAGGGTCACCCCTCCACTTT. This codes for CSARDLEGLGSPLHF.